The text below deals with one TCR beta chain. The antigen is undetermined. Data came from immunoSEQ multiplex PCR; TCRdb stores just in-frame clones and leaves some out. This sample yields about 180,000 clones, of which almost 90% are seen a single time; about 7.2% belongs to the top ten. The data were obtained in a study of T cell responses to AZD1222 COVID-19 vaccine. Overall study results and limits: Only after the peak T cell response were repertoires sampled.

Germline V gene lookup returns CDR1 SGHNT and CDR2 YYREEE (reference sequence). The CDR3 spans 14 residues. Trimming took 4 bases from V and 4 from J, leaving 14 bases between them. The material sequenced was peripheral blood, taken on day 0 of AZD1222 vaccination. V usage is TRBV5-4 and J usage is TRBJ2-5; the D gene could be TRBD1 or TRBD2 (6 bases each). The TCR comes from an adult in good health. CDR3 bases: TGTGCCAGCAGCCACCCCGGGGGCGCAGAGACCCAGTACTTC. As protein: CASSHPGGAETQYF.